The sequence of this TCR beta chain was determined in a study of blood T cell repertoires in COVID-19. Germline trimming cut 7 bases from V and 6 bases from J; bases unmatched to any gene: 12. This CDR3 spans 15 amino acids. TCRdb's table, derived via immunoSEQ multiplex PCR, lists solely in-frame clones and lacks some. Of tens of thousands of clones listed, less than 80% were seen once; the top ten hold around 4.4%. The J gene is TRBJ2-5, the V gene TRBV6-7; 9 bases are a match to TRBD2. TRBV6-7 is recorded as an ORF, its role being uncertain. This TCR came from a woman in her fifties or sixties with acute or convalescent COVID-19. The sample was peripheral blood. CDR3 region: CASTTWRGGGKTQYF. The CDR3 bases are TGTGCCAGCACCACCTGGCGGGGGGGCGGAAAGACCCAGTACTTC.